This is a list of T cell receptor beta chains from one sample in a study of CD8 T cells in Susac syndrome. Each CDR3 protein is one row after TCRdb ran MiXCR on the immunoSEQ multiplex PCR reads. The data contain approximately 130,000 distinct CDR3 sequences, around 91% of them singletons. The sequenced sample was CD8+ T cells from PBMCs. These TCRs come from a human donor with multiple sclerosis. Each CDR3 is given with its conserved first and last residue. The D gene is left open where the match is weak. Clone size is not always given. Where it is, it says once, few, many or a class for expanded clones.

size	V	D	J	CDR3
.	TRBV7-9	.	TRBJ1-5	CASSLARSGMGQPQHF
.	TRBV4-1	.	TRBJ2-2	CASSQPDGGELFF
once	TRBV5-1	.	TRBJ1-1	CASSFRSQNTEAFF
.	TRBV2	.	TRBJ1-1	CASSAGNTEAFF
.	TRBV6-2/TRBV6-3	.	TRBJ2-2	CASSFYDWNTGELFF
.	TRBV27	.	TRBJ2-2	CASSPNRGGSTGELFF
.	TRBV5-1	.	TRBJ1-2	CASSLEGYESYGFTF
.	TRBV3-1	.	TRBJ1-1	CASSQDFTEAFF
.	TRBV27	.	TRBJ2-1	CASSLGVGVGGEQFF
.	TRBV28	TRBD1	TRBJ1-4	CASSQGQEGEKLFF
.	TRBV20-1	.	TRBJ1-1	CSASSWRDYWAFF
.	TRBV19	.	TRBJ2-3	CASSVGSTDTQYF
few	TRBV7-6	.	TRBJ1-1	CASSHQGGSKAFF
.	TRBV19	.	TRBJ1-1	CASSIDGRQENTEAFF
.	TRBV7-9	TRBD1	TRBJ2-4	CASSPGDRGKAKNIQYF
.	TRBV7-9	.	TRBJ2-7	CASGEYEQYF
.	TRBV29-1	.	TRBJ1-1	CSVEVQNTEAFF
.	TRBV19	.	TRBJ2-1	CASSLAGDSSYNEQFF
.	TRBV9	.	TRBJ1-1	CASSVGTNTEAFF
.	TRBV12-5	.	TRBJ2-7	CASGSSYEQYF
.	TRBV6-5	.	TRBJ2-7	CASSYGVSYEQYF
.	TRBV18	.	TRBJ1-2	CASSPSGQDGYTF
.	TRBV18	TRBD1	TRBJ1-5	CASSRDSRYSNQPQHF
.	TRBV6-5	TRBD1	TRBJ1-1	CASSRGQLNTEAFF
.	TRBV27	.	TRBJ2-7	CASSSSGTSYF
.	TRBV4-3	.	TRBJ1-5	CASSQERDQPQHF
.	TRBV6-5	.	TRBJ1-5	CASRAGNGNQPQHF
.	TRBV10-3	TRBD2	TRBJ2-3	CAIIERDGDTQYF
.	TRBV12-3/TRBV12-4	.	TRBJ1-2	CASSLQANYGYTF
.	TRBV2	.	TRBJ1-2	CASSGEEGYTF
.	TRBV5-1	.	TRBJ2-7	CASSLLRLNEQYF
.	TRBV7-9	.	TRBJ2-7	CASSLSTVGYEQYF
few	TRBV5-1	TRBD1	TRBJ1-1	CASSPDRGNTEAFF
.	TRBV2	.	TRBJ2-5	CASNRIQETQYF
.	TRBV27	.	TRBJ2-7	CASSRGYF
.	TRBV9	TRBD1	TRBJ1-2	CASSGTGGEWTYYGYTF
.	TRBV11-3	.	TRBJ2-7	CASSSPTTGSEQYF
few	TRBV3-1	.	TRBJ2-5	CASSLENQETQYF
once	TRBV5-4	.	TRBJ2-5	CASSGYMDLETQYF
.	TRBV13	TRBD2	TRBJ2-3	CASSTGTTSVDTQYF
.	TRBV4-1	.	TRBJ2-7	CASSQRGTASYEQYF
.	TRBV27	.	TRBJ2-3	CASTLGAGGIDTQYF
.	TRBV5-6	.	TRBJ1-3	CASSLEIIGNTIYF
.	TRBV27	.	TRBJ1-1	CASSFRGITEAFF
.	TRBV3-1	.	TRBJ2-7	CASRTLGPLITRLPNGEQYF
once	TRBV12-3/TRBV12-4	TRBD2	TRBJ2-5	CASSPPGGETQYF
.	TRBV10-3	TRBD1	TRBJ2-7	CASRTGWHEQYF
.	TRBV27	.	TRBJ2-7	CASSLQDSLYEQYF
.	TRBV27	TRBD2	TRBJ2-7	CASRDGGGYPYEQYF
.	TRBV9	.	TRBJ1-1	CASSASTDGTEVFF
few	TRBV20-1	TRBD1	TRBJ2-7	CSASGPTGDYEQYF
.	TRBV4-1	.	TRBJ1-5	CASSQDQAGQQPQHF
.	TRBV6-5	.	TRBJ2-1	CASSYSPHGEQFF
once	TRBV25-1	.	TRBJ2-7	CASSYGEQYF